This T cell receptor (beta chain) was recovered during a study of Graves' ophthalmopathy and Graves' hyperthyroidism. This clonotype was detected many times. RNA transcripts served as template for amplifying TCR beta CDR3 sequences. The workflow started with a first-round RT-PCR run with HTBI primers and then moved on to a second-round multiplex PCR. TCRdb processed the multiplex PCR reads anew with MiXCR; each CDR3 protein has one entry. The sample carries a few hundred thousand distinct CDR3 sequences, about a sixth recorded once. The CDR3 loop spans 14 amino acids. Germline CDR1 is SEHNR and CDR2 is FQNEAQ (reference sequence). The junction had 5 bases not matched to a gene; V was cut back by 5 bases and J by 2 bases.

The source material was peripheral blood. J is TRBJ2-7 and V is TRBV7-9, with TRBD1 matching over 8 bases. The source is a woman aged 18-30 years with Graves' ophthalmopathy. DNA for the CDR3: TGTGCCAGCAGCCGGACAGGGTGGGCCTACGAGCAGTACTTC. Translated: CASSRTGWAYEQYF.